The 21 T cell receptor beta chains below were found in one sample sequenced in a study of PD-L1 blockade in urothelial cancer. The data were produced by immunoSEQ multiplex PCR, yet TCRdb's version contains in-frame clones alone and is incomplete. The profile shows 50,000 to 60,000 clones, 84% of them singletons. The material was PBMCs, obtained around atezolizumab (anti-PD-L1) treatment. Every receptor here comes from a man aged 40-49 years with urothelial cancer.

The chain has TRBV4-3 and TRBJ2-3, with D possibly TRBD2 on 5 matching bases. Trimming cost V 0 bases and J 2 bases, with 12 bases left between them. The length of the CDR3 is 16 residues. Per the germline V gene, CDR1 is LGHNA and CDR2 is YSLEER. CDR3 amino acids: CASSQDLKRYTDTQYF. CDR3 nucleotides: TGCGCCAGCAGCCAAGATTTGAAGCGGTACACAGATACGCAGTATTTT.

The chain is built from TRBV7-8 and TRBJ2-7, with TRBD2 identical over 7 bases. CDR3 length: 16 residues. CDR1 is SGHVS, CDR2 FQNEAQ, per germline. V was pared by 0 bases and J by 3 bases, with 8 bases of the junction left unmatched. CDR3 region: CASSLAGLSSGYEQYF. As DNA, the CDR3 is TGTGCCAGCAGCTTAGCGGGTTTGTCTAGCGGCTACGAGCAGTACTTC.

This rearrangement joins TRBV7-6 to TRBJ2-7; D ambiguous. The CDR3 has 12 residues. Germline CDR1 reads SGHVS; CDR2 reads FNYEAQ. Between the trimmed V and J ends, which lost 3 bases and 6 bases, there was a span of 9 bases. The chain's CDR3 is CASSFEIGEQYF. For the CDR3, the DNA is TGTGCCAGCAGCTTCGAGATCGGCGAGCAGTACTTC.

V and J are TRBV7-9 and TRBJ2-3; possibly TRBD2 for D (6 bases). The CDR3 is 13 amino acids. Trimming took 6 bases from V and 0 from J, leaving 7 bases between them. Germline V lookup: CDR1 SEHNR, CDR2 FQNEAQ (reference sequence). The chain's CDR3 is CASSLASTDTQYF. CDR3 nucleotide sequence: TGTGCCAGCAGTCTAGCGAGCACAGATACGCAGTATTTT.

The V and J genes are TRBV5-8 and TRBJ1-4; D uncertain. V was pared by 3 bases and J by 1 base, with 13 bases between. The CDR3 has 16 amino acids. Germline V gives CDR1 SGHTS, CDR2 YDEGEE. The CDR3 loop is CASSSRGAGTNEKLFF. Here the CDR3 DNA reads TGTGCCAGCAGCTCCCGGGGTGCTGGAACTAATGAAAAACTGTTTTTT. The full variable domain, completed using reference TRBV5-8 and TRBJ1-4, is EAGVTQSPTHLIKTRGQQATLRCSPISGHTSVYWYQQALGLGLQFLLWYDEGEERNRGNFPPRFSGRQFPNYSSELNVNALELEDSALYLCASSSRGAGTNEKLFFGSGTQLSVL.

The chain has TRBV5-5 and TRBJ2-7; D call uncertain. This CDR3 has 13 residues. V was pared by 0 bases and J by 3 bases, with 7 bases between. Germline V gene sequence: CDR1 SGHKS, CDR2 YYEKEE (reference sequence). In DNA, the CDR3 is TGTGCCAGCAGCTTGGACTTTTACTACGAGCAGTACTTC. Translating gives CASSLDFYYEQYF.

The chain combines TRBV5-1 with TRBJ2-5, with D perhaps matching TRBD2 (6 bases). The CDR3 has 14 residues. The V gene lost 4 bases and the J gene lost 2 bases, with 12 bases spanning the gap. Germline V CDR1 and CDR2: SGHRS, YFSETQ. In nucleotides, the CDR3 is TGCGCCAGCAGCCCCGTGCGGGGTCAAGAGACCCAGTACTTC. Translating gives CASSPVRGQETQYF.

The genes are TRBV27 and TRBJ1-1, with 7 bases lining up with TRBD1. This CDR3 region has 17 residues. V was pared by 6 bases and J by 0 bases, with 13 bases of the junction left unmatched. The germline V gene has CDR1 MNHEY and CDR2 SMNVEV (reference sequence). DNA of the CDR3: TGTGCCAGCAGGAAAAGGGGACAGAGCTTAATGAACACTGAAGCTTTCTTT. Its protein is CASRKRGQSLMNTEAFF.

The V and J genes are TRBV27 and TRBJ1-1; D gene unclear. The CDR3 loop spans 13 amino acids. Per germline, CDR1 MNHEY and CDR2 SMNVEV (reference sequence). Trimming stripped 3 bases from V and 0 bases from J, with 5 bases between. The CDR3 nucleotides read TGTGCCAGCAGTTTTCGGGTGAACACTGAAGCTTTCTTT. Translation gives CASSFRVNTEAFF.

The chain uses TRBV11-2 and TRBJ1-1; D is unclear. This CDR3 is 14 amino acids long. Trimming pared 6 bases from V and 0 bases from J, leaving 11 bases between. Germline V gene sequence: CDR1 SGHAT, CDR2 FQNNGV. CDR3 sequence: CASRPTIVNTEAFF. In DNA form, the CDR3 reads TGTGCCAGCAGGCCTACTATAGTGAACACTGAAGCTTTCTTT.

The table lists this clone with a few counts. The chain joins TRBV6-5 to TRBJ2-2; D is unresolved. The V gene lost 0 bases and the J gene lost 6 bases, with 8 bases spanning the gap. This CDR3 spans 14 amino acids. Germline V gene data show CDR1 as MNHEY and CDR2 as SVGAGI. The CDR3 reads CASSYSGSPGELFF. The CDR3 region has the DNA TGTGCCAGCAGTTACTCCGGGTCCCCCGGGGAGCTGTTTTTT.

The CDR3 sequence: CASSDGRDRGVTQYF. In DNA form, the CDR3 reads TGTGCCAGCAGTGATGGCCGGGACAGGGGTGTGACCCAGTACTTC. The rearrangement links TRBV6-1 to TRBJ2-5, with TRBD1 matching 10 bases. The length of the CDR3 is 15 residues. From germline, CDR1 is MNHNS and CDR2 SASEGT. Trimming removed 3 bases from V and 7 bases from J; junction bases left unmatched: 8.

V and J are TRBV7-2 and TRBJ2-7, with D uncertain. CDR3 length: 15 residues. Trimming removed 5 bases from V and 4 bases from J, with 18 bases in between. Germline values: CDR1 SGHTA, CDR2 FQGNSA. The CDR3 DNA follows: TGTGCCAGCAGCCTAGGGTCAACGGAGACTTACGAGCAGTACTTC. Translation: CASSLGSTETYEQYF.

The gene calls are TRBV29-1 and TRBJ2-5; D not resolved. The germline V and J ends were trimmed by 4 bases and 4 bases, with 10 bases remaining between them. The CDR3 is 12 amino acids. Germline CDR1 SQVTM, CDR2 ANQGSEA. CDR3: CSVAVSGETQYF. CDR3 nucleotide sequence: TGCAGCGTTGCGGTCTCGGGAGAGACCCAGTACTTC.

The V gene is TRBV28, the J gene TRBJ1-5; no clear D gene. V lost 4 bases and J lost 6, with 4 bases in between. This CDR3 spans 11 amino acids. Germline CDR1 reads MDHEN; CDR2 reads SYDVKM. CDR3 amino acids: CASSSSQPQHF. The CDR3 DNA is TGTGCCAGCAGTTCTAGTCAGCCCCAGCATTTT. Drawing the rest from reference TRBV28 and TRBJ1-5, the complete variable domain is DVKVTQSSRYLVKRTGEKVFLECVQDMDHENMFWYRQDPGLGLRLIYFSYDVKMKEKGDIPEGYSVSREKKERFSLILESASTNQTSMYLCASSSSQPQHFGDGTRLSIL.

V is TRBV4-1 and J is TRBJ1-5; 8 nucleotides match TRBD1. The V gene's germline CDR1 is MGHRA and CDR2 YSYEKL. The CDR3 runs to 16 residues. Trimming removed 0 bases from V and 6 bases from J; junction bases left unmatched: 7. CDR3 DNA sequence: TGCGCCAGCAGCCAAGATGGGGCAGGGGGCACTCAGCCCCAGCATTTT. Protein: CASSQDGAGGTQPQHF.

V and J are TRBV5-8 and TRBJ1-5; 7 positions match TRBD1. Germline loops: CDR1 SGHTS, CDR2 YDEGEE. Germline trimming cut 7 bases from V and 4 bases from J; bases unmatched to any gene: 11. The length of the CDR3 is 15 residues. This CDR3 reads CASWKGTALNQPQHF. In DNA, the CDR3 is TGTGCCAGCTGGAAAGGGACAGCACTTAATCAGCCCCAGCATTTT.

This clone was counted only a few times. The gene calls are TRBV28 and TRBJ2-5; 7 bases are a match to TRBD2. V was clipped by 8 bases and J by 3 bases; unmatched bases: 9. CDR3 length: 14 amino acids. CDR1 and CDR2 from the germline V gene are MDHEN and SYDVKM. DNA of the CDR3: TGTGCCAGCTCTCTCCGGGGAGGGGAAGAGACCCAGTACTTC. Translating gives CASSLRGGEETQYF.

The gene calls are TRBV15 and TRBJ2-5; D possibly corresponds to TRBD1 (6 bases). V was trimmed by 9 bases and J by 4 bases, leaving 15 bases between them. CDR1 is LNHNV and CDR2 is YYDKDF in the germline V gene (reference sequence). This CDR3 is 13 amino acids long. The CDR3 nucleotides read TGTGCCACTGGGACATGGGGCACAGAGACCCAGTACTTC. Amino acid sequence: CATGTWGTETQYF.

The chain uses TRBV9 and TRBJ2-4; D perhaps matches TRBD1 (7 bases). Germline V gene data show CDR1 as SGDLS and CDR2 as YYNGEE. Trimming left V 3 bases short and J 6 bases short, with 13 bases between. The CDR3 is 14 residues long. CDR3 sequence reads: CASSDAGQRNIQYF. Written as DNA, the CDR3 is TGTGCCAGCAGCGACGCGGGACAGAGAAACATTCAGTACTTC.

As DNA, the CDR3 is TGTGCCAGCAGAAGGAAACAGGGGGTCTACGAGCAGTACTTC. It codes for CASRRKQGVYEQYF. The chain couples TRBV7-3 to TRBJ2-7; 8 positions match TRBD1. Germline V gives CDR1 SGHTA, CDR2 FQGTGA. J lost 3 bases, V lost 6 bases, and 7 bases had no gene match. The CDR3 extends over 14 amino acids.